A selection of T cell receptor beta chains follows, all from one sample in a study of blood T cell repertoires in COVID-19. Sequenced by immunoSEQ multiplex PCR; TCRdb stores in-frame clones only, minus some. The sample has roughly 300,000 clones, over 75% seen once; the top ten hold roughly 1%. What was sequenced was PBMCs or T cells enriched from blood (not recorded which). The receptors were gathered from a woman aged 30 to 39 who had recovered from COVID-19. Each CDR3 is given without its conserved first and last residue.

j_call v_call cdr3_aa
TRBJ2-3 TRBV27 ASSPTLAGGTDTQY
TRBJ2-7 TRBV10-2 AAGGQGGSYEQY
TRBJ1-1 TRBV4-1 ASSGQSGAEAF
TRBJ2-7 TRBV21-1 ASIRGEGTGGLGRSYEQY
TRBJ1-5 TRBV12-3/TRBV12-4 ASSFQNQPQH
TRBJ2-3 TRBV5-1 ASSLSLAGGSTDTQY
TRBJ1-1 TRBV9 ASSVEGPVNTEAF
TRBJ2-2 TRBV2 ASSLTGTPSGELF
TRBJ1-3 TRBV7-6 ASSEGTGFSGNTIY
TRBJ2-7 TRBV5-4 ASSRGQGKTYEQY
TRBJ1-2 TRBV7-2 ASTPAAGPRRGYT
TRBJ2-5 TRBV20-1 SARSWETQY
TRBJ2-2 TRBV18 ASSPQGAANTGELF
TRBJ2-5 TRBV6-5 ASSQNWRNQETQY
TRBJ2-5 TRBV13 ASSSGLAGQEETQY
TRBJ2-2 TRBV18 ASSPPVAGELF
TRBJ1-6 TRBV5-4 ASNGNSPLH
TRBJ1-3 TRBV2 ASRTAGSGNTIY
TRBJ1-6 TRBV27 ASTGYNSPLH
TRBJ1-2 TRBV28 ASSFLDNYGYT
TRBJ2-1 TRBV18 ASSPGPGGEQF
TRBJ2-5 TRBV27 ASSLQGIQETQY
TRBJ1-1 TRBV19 ASSNRDRGRAGEAF
TRBJ1-1 TRBV30 AWSVGGDTEAF
TRBJ2-2 TRBV27 ASSFLTGELF
TRBJ2-7 TRBV5-1 ASSYLGSYEQY
TRBJ2-7 TRBV30 AWRQQGVPYEQY
TRBJ1-3 TRBV5-6 ASSLDRDTIY
TRBJ2-1 TRBV7-9 ASSLALTGSYNEQF
TRBJ1-1 TRBV7-2 ASSFLDRVNTEAF
TRBJ1-4 TRBV18 ASSPQGLATNEKLF
TRBJ1-5 TRBV29-1 SVRDSYNQPQH
TRBJ1-2 TRBV30 AWSVYGGRARGYT
TRBJ2-3 TRBV5-4 ASSTLAGEADTQY
TRBJ1-3 TRBV15 ATSRARTSFSGNTIY
TRBJ1-2 TRBV28 ASSQDRAQGYT
TRBJ1-4 TRBV24-1 ATSAPGQGASEKLF
TRBJ2-5 TRBV27 ASSPLGETQY
TRBJ1-5 TRBV27 ASSSYSNQPQH
TRBJ1-2 TRBV5-6 ASSEGGYGYT
TRBJ2-6 TRBV5-1 ASSREALGGQGVIGANVLT
TRBJ1-6 TRBV27 ASKGAPLH
TRBJ1-5 TRBV2 ASSDRDRYQPQH
TRBJ2-1 TRBV29-1 SGGTDSYNEQF
TRBJ1-4 TRBV7-6 ASSSRGRGATNEKLF
TRBJ1-5 TRBV24-1 ATSEPGQGQPQH
TRBJ1-1 TRBV3-1/TRBV3-2 ASSPVMNTEAF
TRBJ2-3 TRBV5-1 ASQLTGGLNLADTQY
TRBJ1-5 TRBV7-2 ASSLGWGEGQPQH
TRBJ1-3 TRBV7-8 ASSFQGALSGNTIY
TRBJ2-7 TRBV5-4 ASTGGARNEQY
TRBJ2-7 TRBV5-1 ASSLVGRTTYEQY
TRBJ2-2 TRBV6-2/TRBV6-3 ASSPLTISGGGGAGELF